The next 5 T cell receptor beta chains were all read from a single sample in a study of CD4 T cells in relation to SARS-CoV-2 and coronaviruses. The unexposed donors gave CD4+ T cells in about 2011-2018, prior to COVID-19. CD4+ T cells were isolated from the cells after 10 days of culture. No antigen is known for these receptors. Clones were read by immunoSEQ multiplex PCR, and TCRdb kept only the in-frame ones, dropping some. Of roughly 18,000 clones listed, under 85% are singletons. The specimen sequenced was CD4+ T cells from PBMCs, cultured in vitro. The receptors stem from a human donor in good health.

This clone came up once. This chain connects TRBV7-8 to TRBJ1-2; 8 bases agree with TRBD1. The CDR3 is made up of 13 amino acids. Germline V lookup: CDR1 SGHVS, CDR2 FQNEAQ. V shed 5 bases and J 7 bases; nucleotides not matched to a gene: 6. CDR3 sequence: CASSPNTGGGYTF. The CDR3 DNA reads as TGTGCCAGCAGCCCGAATACAGGGGGTGGCTACACCTTC.

There are a few counts of this clone. The gene calls are TRBV5-1 and TRBJ1-2; perhaps TRBD1 as D (6 bases). V was pared by 3 bases and J by 2 bases, with 11 bases between. The CDR3 sequence is 14 residues long. Germline V gene lookup returns CDR1 SGHRS and CDR2 YFSETQ. The chain's CDR3 is CASSSSDSNYGYTF. CDR3 DNA: TGCGCCAGCAGCTCCTCGGACAGCAACTATGGCTACACCTTC.

J is TRBJ1-2 and V is TRBV5-5, with D maybe TRBD1 (6 bases). V was trimmed by 4 bases and J by 4 bases, leaving 14 bases between them. The CDR3 is made up of 14 amino acids. Germline V gene data show CDR1 as SGHKS and CDR2 as YYEKEE (reference sequence). CDR3 bases: TGTGCCAGCAGCGCACAGACAGGCTTCTATGGCTACACCTTC. Translating it yields CASSAQTGFYGYTF.

This chain connects TRBV28 to TRBJ1-2, with D tentatively TRBD1 (5 bases). This CDR3 comprises 15 residues. CDR1 and CDR2 (germline): MDHEN, SYDVKM. Trimming shortened V by 3 bases and J by 7 bases, and 18 bases separated the two germline ends. The chain's CDR3 is CASSFGAGIVSGYTF. The CDR3 DNA reads TGTGCCAGCAGTTTCGGGGCGGGGATAGTTAGTGGCTACACCTTC.

The rearrangement links TRBV7-8 to TRBJ1-1; D is undetermined. The CDR3 runs 13 residues. The germline gives CDR1 SGHVS, CDR2 FQNEAQ. The V end was cut by 1 base, the J end by 0 bases, with 3 bases between. CDR3 DNA: TGTGCCAGCAGCTTAGTCGTGAACACTGAAGCTTTCTTT. Protein product: CASSLVVNTEAFF.